These T cell receptor beta chains were read from a single sample in a study of monozygotic twins with inflammatory bowel disease. TCRdb re-called the 5' RACE reads and catalogs CDR3 proteins one per entry, DNA excluded. This table lists approximately 400,000 distinct CDR3 sequences. Material: blood. The origin of the receptors is a human donor with ulcerative colitis or Crohn's disease, or a healthy co-twin of an affected twin (not recorded which). Each CDR3 is given with its conserved first and last residue.

TRBJ2-3 | TRBV28 | CASSFARIFTDTQYF
TRBJ2-3 | TRBV20-1 | CSARRTGTDTQYF
TRBJ2-7 | TRBV12-3/TRBV12-4 | CASSLPDRDHEQYF
TRBJ2-7 | TRBV20-1 | CSTEGRGPYEQYF
TRBJ1-1 | TRBV5-1 | CASSVPPGRGTEAFF
TRBJ1-1 | TRBV12-3/TRBV12-4 | CASSLSGGNTEAFF
TRBJ2-1 | TRBV9 | CASSVTASTYNEQFF
TRBJ1-4 | TRBV5-1 | CASSLGANEKLFF
TRBJ1-2 | TRBV5-1 | CASNLQGQNYGYTF
TRBJ1-5 | TRBV5-6 | CASSLEGQGTQPQHF
TRBJ2-3 | TRBV20-1 | CSTSSGREDTQYF
TRBJ2-2 | TRBV29-1 | CSARDSSTGELFF
TRBJ2-5 | TRBV7-9 | CASSRDLVGHKYF
TRBJ1-2 | TRBV6-1 | CASGTGRGYGYTF
TRBJ2-3 | TRBV7-2 | CASSSPLLGTQYF
TRBJ1-1 | TRBV5-1 | CASSLGIGQRNTEAFF
TRBJ1-1 | TRBV7-2 | CASTASGLNTEAFF
TRBJ2-3 | TRBV7-2 | CASSLSLGGADTQYF
TRBJ1-4 | TRBV20-1 | CSASLDRGANEKLFF
TRBJ2-1 | TRBV6-2/TRBV6-3 | CASSYSRSGQGGNEQFF
TRBJ1-1 | TRBV19 | CASSWGGTEAFF
TRBJ2-1 | TRBV12-3/TRBV12-4 | CASTPSGGREQFF
TRBJ2-3 | TRBV7-2 | CASTSREGLVDTQYF
TRBJ1-1 | TRBV28 | CASSLTQGGNTEAFF
TRBJ2-7 | TRBV4-2 | CASSHGTGQKLDEQYF
TRBJ2-7 | TRBV7-2 | CASSLARQGGYSYEQYF
TRBJ1-4 | TRBV10-3 | CATEPGGGRSEKLFF
TRBJ2-1 | TRBV29-1 | CSSRTGGNEQFF
TRBJ2-1 | TRBV3-1 | CASSLTSLPEQFF
TRBJ1-4 | TRBV7-9 | CASSSSDRAQNEKLFF
TRBJ1-5 | TRBV20-1 | CSARGRDRANQPQHF
TRBJ2-7 | TRBV3-1 | CASSQDPAGDYEQYF
TRBJ1-1 | TRBV12-3/TRBV12-4 | CASRSSLNTEAFF
TRBJ2-1 | TRBV20-1 | CSATLAGAYNEQFF
TRBJ1-6 | TRBV24-1 | CATSDTDRILPYNSPLHF
TRBJ1-1 | TRBV14 | CASSPDRGNEAFF
TRBJ1-6 | TRBV19 | CAEGGGRTNSPLHF
TRBJ2-7 | TRBV5-1 | CASSLAGSSGRYEQYF
TRBJ2-5 | TRBV10-3 | CAISDLTGGETQYF
TRBJ2-7 | TRBV7-9 | CASSFLPGPTSYEQYF
TRBJ1-4 | TRBV5-1 | CASSTGTATNEKLFF
TRBJ1-5 | TRBV19 | CASSIEDNNQPQHF
TRBJ2-4 | TRBV6-2/TRBV6-3 | CASRRQGAPQPPKNIQYF
TRBJ1-4 | TRBV28 | CASSFGQGLTGEKLFF
TRBJ2-5 | TRBV24-1 | CATSDGSQETQYF
TRBJ2-5 | TRBV7-9 | CASSLGPGMLQTQYF
TRBJ2-1 | TRBV20-1 | CSARILAPDNEQFF
TRBJ2-1 | TRBV24-1 | CATSDLTSGYNNEQFF
TRBJ2-7 | TRBV5-5 | CASSPTGTSYEQYF
TRBJ1-1 | TRBV9 | CASSPVTEAFF